This record covers a single T cell receptor (beta chain). This entry belongs to a study of technical replicates of blood from a few donors. Some clones are missing from TCRdb's copy, which holds only in-frame ones; the method was immunoSEQ multiplex PCR. The sample consists of about 97,000 clones, roughly 95% of them appearing once. V was clipped by 3 bases and J by 7 bases, with 15 bases between them. The CDR3 is 15 amino acids. CDR1 and CDR2 from the germline V gene are SGHVS and FQNEAQ. The clonotype originates from a human donor in good health. The V gene is TRBV7-8, the J gene TRBJ1-4; D unresolved. Sequencing was carried out using T cells isolated from PBMCs. CDR3 in amino acids: CASSLTFMQSEKLFF. CDR3 nucleotides: TGTGCCAGCAGCTTGACTTTTATGCAGTCTGAAAAACTGTTTTTT. The full variable domain, in which reference TRBV7-8 and TRBJ1-4 provide the parts outside the CDR3, is GAGVSQSPRYKVAKRGQDVALRCDPISGHVSLFWYQQALGQGPEFLTYFQNEAQLDKSGLPSDRFFAERPEGSVSTLKIQRTQQEDSAVYLCASSLTFMQSEKLFFGSGTQLSVL.